The text below deals with one T cell receptor (beta chain). Its antigen has not been determined. Base qualities are not recorded, but no much larger clone differs from it by a single base. TCRbeta CDR3 regions were sequenced with the immunoSEQ Assay. After extraction, genomic DNA underwent amplification by bias-controlled multiplex PCR, followed by high-throughput sequencing. Under the source paper's analysis protocol: To quantify the absolute abundance of each unique TCRbeta CDR3 region, sequences were collapsed and filtered. T cell fraction was estimated by normalization of TCRbeta template counts to usable DNA, with usable DNA being measured through amplification of reference genes present in all nucleated cells. Repertoire TCRs were annotated as SARS-CoV-2-specific by exact matching of V gene, CDR3 amino acid sequence and J gene to a known reactive TCR set. MIRA supplied the reference SARS-CoV-2 TCR set, which was filtered for enrichment in COVID-19-positive ImmuneCODE repertoires so that public or cross-reactive TCRs were removed. Drawing on the MIRA antigens, annotated TCRs were analysed further at the level of specific ORF or position within ORF. Breadth was defined as annotated unique rearrangements over total unique productive rearrangements; depth was the summed frequency of those rearrangements. TCR breadth was compared between groups using two-sided Wilcoxon rank-sum tests. TCRdb holds this immuneACCESS table with in-frame rearrangements only. Some clones are missing; in checked studies, unresolved V genes explain under half, and the rest has no known cause. Clone size and the V and J calls come from that table; the DNA yielded D and trimming. Present in this sample are over 250,000 clones, 87% of which were seen just once. Of the sample, less than 3.5% falls within the top ten clones.

What the treatment or condition label conveys for this sample: some 19 received Ad26.COV2.S at low or high dose, single or two shots; 5 received placebo; per-sample allocation not given. Repertoires of vaccine and placebo recipients were sequenced from samples collected on day 63 after the first injection. Cohort 1b enrolled 25 to 30 adults aged 18-55 years at a single site in Boston, USA, between 29 July and 7 August 2020. Ad26.COV2.S was a replication-incompetent adenovirus type 26 vector that expressed a prefusion-stabilized SARS-CoV-2 spike protein derived from the original Wuhan strain. In the germline V gene, CDR1 corresponds to SGDLS and CDR2 to YYNGEE. V is clipped by 4 bases and J by 3 bases, and the sequence between their germline boundaries is 11 bases long. The CDR3 numbers 14 residues from cysteine through phenylalanine. The entry retains the CDR3 DNA only, 42 bases that are in frame from base 1.

The sample belongs to a study of Ad26.COV2.S vaccination and SARS-CoV-2 variants (dated by TCRdb to the early 2020s). Study-level background: Vaccine-arm donors were drawn from COV1001, a multicentre, randomized, double-blind, placebo-controlled phase I-IIa trial of Ad26.COV2.S in healthy adults. Blinding of investigators to trial group allocation was maintained during experiments and outcome assessment. Ad26.COV2.S was administered intramuscularly at 5 x 10^10 or 1 x 10^11 viral particles, either as a single shot or as two shots given 56 days apart. A total of about 30 samples were included in the TCR-sequenced set, comprising around 19 Ad26.COV2.S vaccine recipients, 5 placebo recipients and 8 SARS-CoV-2 convalescent individuals. Participants in the trial were split at random into five groups of five each, receiving low-dose or high-dose Ad26.COV2.S once or twice, or else placebo on both occasions. The specificity and breadth of SARS-CoV-2-reactive T cell receptors after Ad26.COV2.S vaccination were assessed by TCRbeta repertoire sequencing. What the authors observed across the whole study: Vaccine and placebo recipients had comparable non-spike TCR breadth, which fits with the vaccine containing only spike. According to the authors, total T cell responses may have been underestimated by the TCR breadth and depth analyses. Substantial breadth of spike-specific CD8+ and CD4+ T cell responses was reported after vaccination. The study was not powered to compare responses between vaccine doses or regimens. Higher spike-specific TCR breadth was observed in Ad26.COV2.S recipients than in placebo recipients (P = 0.0014).

The sequence joins TRBV9 to TRBJ2-1; the D gene is unclear. The clonotype originates from a person between 18 and 65 years old who received the Ad26.COV2.S COVID-19 vaccine or a placebo. The sample consisted of peripheral blood, taken in a trial of Ad26.COV2.S vaccine versus placebo. The nucleotide sequence reads as follows: TGTGCCAGCAGCCCCCAAGACTTCTACAATGAGCAGTTCTTC. It translates as CASSPQDFYNEQFF.